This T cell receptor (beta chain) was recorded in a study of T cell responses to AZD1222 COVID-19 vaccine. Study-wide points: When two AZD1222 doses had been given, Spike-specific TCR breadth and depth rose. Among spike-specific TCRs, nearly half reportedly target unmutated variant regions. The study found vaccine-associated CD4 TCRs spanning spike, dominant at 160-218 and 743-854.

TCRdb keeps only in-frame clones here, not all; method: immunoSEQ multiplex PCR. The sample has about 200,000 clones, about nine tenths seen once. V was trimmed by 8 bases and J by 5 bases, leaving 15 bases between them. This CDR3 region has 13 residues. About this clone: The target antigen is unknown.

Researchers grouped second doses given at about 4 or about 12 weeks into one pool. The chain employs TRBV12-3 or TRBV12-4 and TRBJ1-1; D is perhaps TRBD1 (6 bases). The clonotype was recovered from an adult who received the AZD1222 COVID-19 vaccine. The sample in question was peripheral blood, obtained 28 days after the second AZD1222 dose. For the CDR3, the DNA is TGTGCCAGCGGGCCCAACAGGGTAACTGAAGCTTTCTTT. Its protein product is CASGPNRVTEAFF.